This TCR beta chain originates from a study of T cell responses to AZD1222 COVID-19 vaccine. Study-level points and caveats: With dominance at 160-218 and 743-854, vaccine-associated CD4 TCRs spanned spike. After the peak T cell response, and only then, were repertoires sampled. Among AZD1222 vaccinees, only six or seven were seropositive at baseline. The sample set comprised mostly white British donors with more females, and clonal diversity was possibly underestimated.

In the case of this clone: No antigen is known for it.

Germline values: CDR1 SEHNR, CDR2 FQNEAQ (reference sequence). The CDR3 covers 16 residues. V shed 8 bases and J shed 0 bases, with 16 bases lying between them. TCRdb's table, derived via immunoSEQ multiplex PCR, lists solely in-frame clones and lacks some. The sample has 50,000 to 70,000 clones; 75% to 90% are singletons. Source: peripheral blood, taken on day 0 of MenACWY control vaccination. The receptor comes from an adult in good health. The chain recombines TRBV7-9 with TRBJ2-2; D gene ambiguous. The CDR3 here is CASPLWSNPNTGELFF. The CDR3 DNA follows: TGTGCCAGCCCCCTTTGGAGCAACCCGAACACCGGGGAGCTGTTTTTT.